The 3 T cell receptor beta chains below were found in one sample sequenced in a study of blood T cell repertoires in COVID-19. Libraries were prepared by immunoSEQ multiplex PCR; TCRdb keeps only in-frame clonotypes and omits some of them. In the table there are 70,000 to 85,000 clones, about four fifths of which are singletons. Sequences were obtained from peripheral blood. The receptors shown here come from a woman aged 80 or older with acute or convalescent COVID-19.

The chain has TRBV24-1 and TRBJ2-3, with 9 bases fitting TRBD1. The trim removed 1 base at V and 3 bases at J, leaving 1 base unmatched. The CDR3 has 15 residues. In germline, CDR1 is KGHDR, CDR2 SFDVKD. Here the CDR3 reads CATSDLGTGTDTQYF. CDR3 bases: TGTGCCACCAGTGATTTAGGGACAGGGACAGATACGCAGTATTTT.

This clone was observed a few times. The CDR3 region is CASSEDRQYNSPLHF. The CDR3 DNA sequence: TGTGCCAGCAGCGAGGACAGGCAATATAATTCACCCCTCCACTTT. The chain is built from TRBV11-2 and TRBJ1-6; 7 positions agree with TRBD1. CDR3 length: 15 residues. Germline V lookup: CDR1 SGHAT, CDR2 FQNNGV. Trimming removed 5 bases from V and 4 bases from J; junction bases left unmatched: 5.

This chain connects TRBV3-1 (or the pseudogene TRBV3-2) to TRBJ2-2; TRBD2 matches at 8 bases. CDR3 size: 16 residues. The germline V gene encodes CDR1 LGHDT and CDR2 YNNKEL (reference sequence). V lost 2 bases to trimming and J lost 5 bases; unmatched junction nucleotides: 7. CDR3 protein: CASSQPGGARTGELFF. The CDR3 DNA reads TGTGCCAGCAGCCAACCGGGGGGGGCTCGGACCGGGGAGCTGTTTTTT.